These T cell receptor beta chains were read from a single sample in a study of Graves' ophthalmopathy and Graves' hyperthyroidism. In TCRdb, the multiplex PCR reads were re-called with MiXCR into one record per CDR3 protein. This table holds roughly 380,000 distinct CDR3 sequences, 15% found once. Sequences were obtained from peripheral blood. The receptors derive from a woman younger than 35 with stable Graves' hyperthyroidism. Each CDR3 is given with its conserved first and last residue. The D gene is left open where the match is weak. A clone size is listed for some rows: how often the clone was seen (once, few, many), or a class if it is expanded.

>TRBJ1-5|many|TRBV12-3/TRBV12-4|NA
TGTGCCATTAATAGGGGGGGCGCTTGGCAGCCCCAGCATTTT
CAINRGGAWQPQHF
>TRBJ1-5|many|TRBV10-1|NA
TGCGCCAGCACCCGGGACACCACGGGCAGCAATCAGCCCCAGCATTTT
CASTRDTTGSNQPQHF
>TRBJ1-1|NA|TRBV18|NA
TGTGCCAGCCTGGCGGGGGGGGCTAGCACTGAAGCTTTCTTT
CASLAGGASTEAFF
>TRBJ1-5|NA|TRBV5-5|NA
TGTGCCAGCAGCGGCCCGGCTGGGGATGGGAATCAGCCCCAGCATTTT
CASSGPAGDGNQPQHF
>TRBJ1-6|many|TRBV6-5|NA
TGTGCCAGCAGTTACTCGCCGAGTAGGTCCTATAATTCACCCCTCCACTTT
CASSYSPSRSYNSPLHF
>TRBJ1-1|few|TRBV11-1|TRBD1
TGTGCCAGCAGGACCGGGACAGGGTCGCCGAACACTGAAGCTTTCTTT
CASRTGTGSPNTEAFF
>TRBJ1-1|many|TRBV9|TRBD1
TGTGCCAGCAGCGTAGCCCCAACAGGGGAGAAAGCTTTCTTT
CASSVAPTGEKAFF
>TRBJ2-7|many|TRBV11-2|TRBD1
TGTGCCAGCAGCTTGTTGGCGGGACAGGACTCCTACGAGCAGTACTTC
CASSLLAGQDSYEQYF
>TRBJ2-7|many|TRBV11-3|NA
TGTGCCAGCAGCTCATTCCGGGACCCCGAGAGGGAGCAGTACTTC
CASSSFRDPEREQYF
>TRBJ1-5|many|TRBV20-1|NA
TGCAGTGCTAGGGGACCCCCCAATCAGCCCCAGCATTTT
CSARGPPNQPQHF
>TRBJ1-1|many|TRBV12-3/TRBV12-4|TRBD1
TGTGCCAGCAGTTTAGCGCGGACAGGGGCTGAAGCTTTCTTT
CASSLARTGAEAFF
>TRBJ1-5|many|TRBV27|NA
TGTGCCAGCAGCCCTAATTTCGGGGCTAGCAATCAGCCCCAGCATTTT
CASSPNFGASNQPQHF
>TRBJ2-5|many|TRBV20-1|TRBD2
TGCAGTGCGCCGGGACTAGCGGGATACGAGCAAGAGACCCAGTACTTC
CSAPGLAGYEQETQYF
>TRBJ1-1|many|TRBV19|NA
TGTGCCAGTAGTATACTAGGCGAGAACACTGAAGCTTTCTTT
CASSILGENTEAFF
>TRBJ2-5|many|TRBV7-3|NA
TGTGCCAGCTCCCAGGGGCCGGCCCAAGAGACCCAGTACTTC
CASSQGPAQETQYF
>TRBJ2-7|NA|TRBV5-1|NA
TGCGCCAGCAGCTTGGAAGTCTCAGTTACGCCGGGATACTACGAGCAGTACTTC
CASSLEVSVTPGYYEQYF
>TRBJ1-2|few|TRBV18|NA
TGTGCCAGCTCACCACCTCGCCGGAGCTATGGCTACACCTTC
CASSPPRRSYGYTF
>TRBJ1-2|NA|TRBV15|NA
TGTGCCACCAGCAGAGATGGCACTTTTAGGGACTATGGCTACACCTTC
CATSRDGTFRDYGYTF
>TRBJ2-7|many|TRBV11-2|TRBD2
TGTGCCAGCAGCTTCGGAGGGAGGGACTCCCCCTACGAGCAGTACTTC
CASSFGGRDSPYEQYF
>TRBJ2-7|many|TRBV11-2|NA
TGTGCCAGCAGCTTAAGGGTCCCCTCCCACGAGCAGTACTTC
CASSLRVPSHEQYF
>TRBJ1-1|many|TRBV11-3|NA
TGTGCCACCTCCCAGACATCAGTATACACTGAAGCTTTCTTT
CATSQTSVYTEAFF
>TRBJ2-5|many|TRBV2|NA
TGTGCCAGCAGCAGGGTAACCCAGTACTTC
CASSRVTQYF
>TRBJ1-6|many|TRBV5-1|NA
TGCGCCAGCAGCTTGGGACAGAAGGATTCACCCCTCCACTTT
CASSLGQKDSPLHF
>TRBJ1-1|few|TRBV5-1|NA
TGCGCCAGCAGCTTGGGGCCAGGGTTAGAGAACACTGAAGCTTTCTTT
CASSLGPGLENTEAFF
>TRBJ1-1|NA|TRBV3-1|NA
TGTGCCAGCAGCCAAGAAGGCCGGGGAAGAGCGAACACTGAAGCTTTCTTT
CASSQEGRGRANTEAFF
>TRBJ1-1|many|TRBV5-1|NA
TGCGCCAGCAAGGAGGCAGCGAACACTGAAGCTTTCTTT
CASKEAANTEAFF